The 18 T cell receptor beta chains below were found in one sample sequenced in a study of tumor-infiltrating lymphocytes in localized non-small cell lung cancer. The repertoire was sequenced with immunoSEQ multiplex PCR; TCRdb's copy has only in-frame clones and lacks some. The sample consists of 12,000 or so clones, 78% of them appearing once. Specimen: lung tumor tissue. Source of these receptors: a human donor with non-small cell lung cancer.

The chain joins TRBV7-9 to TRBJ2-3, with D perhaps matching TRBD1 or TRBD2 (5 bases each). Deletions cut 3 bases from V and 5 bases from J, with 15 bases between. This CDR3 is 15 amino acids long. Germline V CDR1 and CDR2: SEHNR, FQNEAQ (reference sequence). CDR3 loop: CASSFGAPGQDTQYF. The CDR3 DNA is TGTGCCAGCAGCTTCGGGGCCCCAGGGCAAGATACGCAGTATTTT.

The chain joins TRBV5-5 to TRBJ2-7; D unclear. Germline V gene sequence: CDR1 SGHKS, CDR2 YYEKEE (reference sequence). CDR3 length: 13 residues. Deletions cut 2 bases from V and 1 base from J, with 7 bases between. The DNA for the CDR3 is TGTGCCAGCAGCTTTCTGGGGTCCTACGAGCAGTACTTC. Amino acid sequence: CASSFLGSYEQYF.

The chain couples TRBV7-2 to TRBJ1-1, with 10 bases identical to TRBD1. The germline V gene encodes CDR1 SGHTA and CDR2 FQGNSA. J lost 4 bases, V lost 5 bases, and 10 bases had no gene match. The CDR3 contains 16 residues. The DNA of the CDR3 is TGTGCCAGCAGCGAAGTAGGGCGGACAGGGGGCACTGAAGCTTTCTTT. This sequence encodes CASSEVGRTGGTEAFF.

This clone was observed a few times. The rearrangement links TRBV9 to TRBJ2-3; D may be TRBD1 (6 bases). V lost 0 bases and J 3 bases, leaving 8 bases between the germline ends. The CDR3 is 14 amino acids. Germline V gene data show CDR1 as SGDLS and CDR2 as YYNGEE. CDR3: CASSVEGGTDTQYF. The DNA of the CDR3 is TGTGCCAGCAGCGTAGAAGGGGGAACAGATACGCAGTATTTT.

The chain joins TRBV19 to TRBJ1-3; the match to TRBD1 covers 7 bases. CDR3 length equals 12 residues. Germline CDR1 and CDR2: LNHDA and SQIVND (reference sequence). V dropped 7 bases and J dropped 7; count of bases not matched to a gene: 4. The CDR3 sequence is CASTGQANTIYF. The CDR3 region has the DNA TGTGCCAGTACTGGACAGGCGAACACCATATATTTT. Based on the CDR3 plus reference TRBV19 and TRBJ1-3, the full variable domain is DGGITQSPKYLFRKEGQNVTLSCEQNLNHDAMYWYRQDPGQGLRLIYYSQIVNDFQKGDIAEGYSVSREKKESFPLTVTSAQKNPTAFYLCASTGQANTIYFGEGSWLTVV.

Here the CDR3 DNA reads TGTGCCAGCAGCTTCCAGGGTTGGGGCGGGGAGCTGTTTTTT. It encodes CASSFQGWGGELFF. The chain combines TRBV7-9 with TRBJ2-2, with a tentative D call TRBD1 (5 bases). Germline loops: CDR1 SEHNR, CDR2 FQNEAQ (reference sequence). V lost 3 bases and J lost 7, with 12 bases in between. The CDR3 covers 14 residues.

The CDR3 DNA reads TGCGCCAGCAGCTTGGACCCAAACTCTGGAAACACCATATATTTT. Translating gives CASSLDPNSGNTIYF. J is TRBJ1-3 and V is TRBV5-1; D remains ambiguous. Deletions cut 0 bases from V and 0 bases from J, with 7 bases between. Germline V gene sequence: CDR1 SGHRS, CDR2 YFSETQ. The CDR3 is 15 amino acids. Full variable domain (remainder filled in from reference TRBV5-1 and TRBJ1-3): KAGVTQTPRYLIKTRGQQVTLSCSPISGHRSVSWYQQTPGQGLQFLFEYFSETQRNKGNFPGRFSGRQFSNSRSEMNVSTLELGDSALYLCASSLDPNSGNTIYFGEGSWLTVV.

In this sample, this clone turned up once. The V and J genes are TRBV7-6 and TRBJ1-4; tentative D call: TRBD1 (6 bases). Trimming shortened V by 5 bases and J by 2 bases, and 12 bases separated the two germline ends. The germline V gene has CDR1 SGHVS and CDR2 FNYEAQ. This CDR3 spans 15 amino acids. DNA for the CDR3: TGTGCCAGCAGCCGCAACAGGGCGACTAATGAAAAACTGTTTTTT. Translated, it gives CASSRNRATNEKLFF. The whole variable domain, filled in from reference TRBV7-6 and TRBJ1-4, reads GAGVSQSPRYKVTKRGQDVALRCDPISGHVSLYWYRQALGQGPEFLTYFNYEAQQDKSGLPNDRFSAERPEGSISTLTIQRTEQRDSAMYRCASSRNRATNEKLFFGSGTQLSVL.

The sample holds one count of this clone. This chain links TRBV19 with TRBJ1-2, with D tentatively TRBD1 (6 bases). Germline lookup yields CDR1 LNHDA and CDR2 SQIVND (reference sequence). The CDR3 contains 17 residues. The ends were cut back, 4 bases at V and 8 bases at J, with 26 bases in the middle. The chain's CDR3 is CASSTRPRAAGAYGYTF. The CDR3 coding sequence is TGTGCCAGTAGTACGAGGCCCCGGGCGGCAGGGGCTTACGGCTACACCTTC. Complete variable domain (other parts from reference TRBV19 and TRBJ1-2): DGGITQSPKYLFRKEGQNVTLSCEQNLNHDAMYWYRQDPGQGLRLIYYSQIVNDFQKGDIAEGYSVSREKKESFPLTVTSAQKNPTAFYLCASSTRPRAAGAYGYTFGSGTRLTVV.

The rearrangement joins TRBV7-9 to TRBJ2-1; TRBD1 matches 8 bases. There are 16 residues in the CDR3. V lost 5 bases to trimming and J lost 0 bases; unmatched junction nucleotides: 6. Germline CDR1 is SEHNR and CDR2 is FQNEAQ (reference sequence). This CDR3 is CASSPWTGSSYNEQFF. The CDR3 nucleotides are TGTGCCAGCAGCCCCTGGACAGGGAGCTCCTACAATGAGCAGTTCTTC.

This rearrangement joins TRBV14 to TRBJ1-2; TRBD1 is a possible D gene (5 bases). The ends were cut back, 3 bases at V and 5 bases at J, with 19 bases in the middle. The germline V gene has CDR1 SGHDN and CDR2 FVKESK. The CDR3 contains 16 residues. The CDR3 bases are TGTGCCAGCAGCCAGGGGCCTGTTAGGGACGTATATGGCTACACCTTC. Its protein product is CASSQGPVRDVYGYTF.

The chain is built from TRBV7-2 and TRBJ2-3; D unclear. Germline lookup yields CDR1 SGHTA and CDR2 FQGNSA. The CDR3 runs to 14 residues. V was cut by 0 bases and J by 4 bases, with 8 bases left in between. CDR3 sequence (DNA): TGTGCCAGCAGCTTAGCGGCCCTAGCAGATACGCAGTATTTT. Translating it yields CASSLAALADTQYF.

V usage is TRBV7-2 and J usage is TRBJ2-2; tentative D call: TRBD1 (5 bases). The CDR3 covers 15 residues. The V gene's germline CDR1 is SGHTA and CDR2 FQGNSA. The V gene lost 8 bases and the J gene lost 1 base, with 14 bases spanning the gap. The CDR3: CASHWGRLNTGELFF. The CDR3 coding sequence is TGTGCCAGCCACTGGGGCCGGTTGAACACCGGGGAGCTGTTTTTT.

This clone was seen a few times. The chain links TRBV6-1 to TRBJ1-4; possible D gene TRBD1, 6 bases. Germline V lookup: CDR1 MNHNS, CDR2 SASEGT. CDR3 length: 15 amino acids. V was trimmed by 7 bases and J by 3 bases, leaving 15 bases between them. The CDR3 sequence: CASIRGQGPNEKLFF. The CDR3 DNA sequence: TGTGCCAGCATAAGGGGTCAGGGGCCTAATGAAAAACTGTTTTTT.

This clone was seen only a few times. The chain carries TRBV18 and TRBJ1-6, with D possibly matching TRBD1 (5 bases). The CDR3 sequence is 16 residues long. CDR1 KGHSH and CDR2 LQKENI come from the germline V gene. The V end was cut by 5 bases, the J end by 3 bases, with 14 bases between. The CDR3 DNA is TGTGCCAGCTCAGACGGGACGGATCACTATAATTCACCCCTCCACTTT. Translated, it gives CASSDGTDHYNSPLHF.

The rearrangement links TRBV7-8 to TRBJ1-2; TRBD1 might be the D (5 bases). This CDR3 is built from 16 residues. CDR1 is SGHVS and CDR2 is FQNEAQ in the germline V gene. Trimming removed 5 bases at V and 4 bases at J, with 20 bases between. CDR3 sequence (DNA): TGTGCCAGCAGCCCGTTACATCGCCGGGACCGCTATGGCTACACCTTC. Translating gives CASSPLHRRDRYGYTF. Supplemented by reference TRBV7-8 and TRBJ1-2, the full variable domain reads GAGVSQSPRYKVAKRGQDVALRCDPISGHVSLFWYQQALGQGPEFLTYFQNEAQLDKSGLPSDRFFAERPEGSVSTLKIQRTQQEDSAVYLCASSPLHRRDRYGYTFGSGTRLTVV.

In nucleotides, the CDR3 is TGTGCCAGCAGTTACGGGGGGCGCATCTATGGCTACACCTTC. Translation: CASSYGGRIYGYTF. This chain connects TRBV6-5 to TRBJ1-2; D is possibly TRBD1 (6 bases). Germline CDR1 reads MNHEY; CDR2 reads SVGAGI. V lost 2 bases and J 4 bases, leaving 11 bases between the germline ends. This CDR3 contains 14 residues.

The CDR3 reads CAISEAQPTGTSTETQYF. The CDR3 DNA follows: TGTGCCATCAGTGAGGCTCAACCTACCGGGACTAGTACTGAGACCCAGTACTTC. V and J are TRBV10-3 and TRBJ2-5; 8 nucleotides align to TRBD2. Unmatched junction bases numbered 16, after V lost 2 bases and J lost 5 bases. The CDR3 length is 18 residues. CDR1 and CDR2 (germline): ENHRY, SYGVKD.